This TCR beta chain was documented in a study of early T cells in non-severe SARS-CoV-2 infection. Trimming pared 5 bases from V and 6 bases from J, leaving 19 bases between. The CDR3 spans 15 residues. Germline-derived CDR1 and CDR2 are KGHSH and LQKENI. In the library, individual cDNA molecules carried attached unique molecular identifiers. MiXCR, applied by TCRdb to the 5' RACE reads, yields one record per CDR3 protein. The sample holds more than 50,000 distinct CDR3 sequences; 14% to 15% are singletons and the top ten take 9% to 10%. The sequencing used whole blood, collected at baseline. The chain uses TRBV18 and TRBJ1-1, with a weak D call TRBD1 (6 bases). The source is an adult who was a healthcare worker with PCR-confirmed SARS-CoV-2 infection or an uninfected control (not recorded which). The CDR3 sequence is CASSSTGNGEAEAFF. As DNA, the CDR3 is TGTGCCAGCTCATCAACAGGGAATGGTGAGGCTGAAGCTTTCTTT.